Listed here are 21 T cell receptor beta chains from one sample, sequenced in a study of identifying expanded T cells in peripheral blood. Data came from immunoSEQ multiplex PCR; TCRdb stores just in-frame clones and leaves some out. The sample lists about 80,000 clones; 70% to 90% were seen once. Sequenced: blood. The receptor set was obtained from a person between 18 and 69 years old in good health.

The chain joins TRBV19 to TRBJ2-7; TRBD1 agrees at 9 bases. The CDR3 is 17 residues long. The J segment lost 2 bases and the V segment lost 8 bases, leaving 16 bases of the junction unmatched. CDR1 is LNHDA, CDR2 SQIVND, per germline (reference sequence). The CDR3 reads CASGPPNRGPRTYEQYF. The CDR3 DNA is TGTGCCAGTGGACCCCCTAACAGGGGGCCCAGAACCTACGAGCAGTACTTC.

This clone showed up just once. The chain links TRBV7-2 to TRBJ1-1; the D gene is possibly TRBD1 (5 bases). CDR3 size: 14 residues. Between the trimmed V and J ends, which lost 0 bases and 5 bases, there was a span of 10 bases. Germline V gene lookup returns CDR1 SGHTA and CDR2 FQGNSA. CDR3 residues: CASSLARADTEAFF. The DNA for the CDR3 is TGTGCCAGCAGCTTAGCCAGGGCTGATACTGAAGCTTTCTTT.

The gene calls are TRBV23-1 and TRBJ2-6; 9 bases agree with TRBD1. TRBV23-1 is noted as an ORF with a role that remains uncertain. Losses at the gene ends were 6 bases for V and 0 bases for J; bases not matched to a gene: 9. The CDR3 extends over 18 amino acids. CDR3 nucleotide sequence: TGCGCCAGCAGCGACCGGGACAGGGAGCCCTCTGGGGCCAACGTCCTGACTTTC. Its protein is CASSDRDREPSGANVLTF.

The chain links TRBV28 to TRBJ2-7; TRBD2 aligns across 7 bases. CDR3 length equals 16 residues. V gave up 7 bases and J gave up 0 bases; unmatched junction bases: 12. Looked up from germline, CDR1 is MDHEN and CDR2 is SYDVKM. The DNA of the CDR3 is TGTGCCAGCACGGACGGCGGGACTACACTCTCCTACGAGCAGTACTTC. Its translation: CASTDGGTTLSYEQYF.

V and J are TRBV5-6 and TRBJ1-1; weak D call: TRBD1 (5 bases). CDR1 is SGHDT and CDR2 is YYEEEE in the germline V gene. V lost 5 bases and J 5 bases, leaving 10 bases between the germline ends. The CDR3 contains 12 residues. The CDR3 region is CASSQGSTEAFF. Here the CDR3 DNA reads TGTGCCAGCAGTCAGGGAAGTACTGAAGCTTTCTTT.

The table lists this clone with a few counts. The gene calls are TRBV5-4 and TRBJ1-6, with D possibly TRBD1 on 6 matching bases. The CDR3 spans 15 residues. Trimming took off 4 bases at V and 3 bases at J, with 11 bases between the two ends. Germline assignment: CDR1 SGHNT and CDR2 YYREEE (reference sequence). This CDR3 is CASSRTTGYNSPLHF. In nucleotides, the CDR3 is TGTGCCAGCAGCCGAACGACAGGCTATAATTCACCCCTCCACTTT.

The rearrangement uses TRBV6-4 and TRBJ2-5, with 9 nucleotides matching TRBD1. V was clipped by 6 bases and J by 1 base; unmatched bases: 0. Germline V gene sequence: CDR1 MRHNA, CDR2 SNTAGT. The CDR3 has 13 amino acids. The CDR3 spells CASRDRGQETQYF. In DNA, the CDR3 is TGTGCCAGCAGGGACAGGGGCCAAGAGACCCAGTACTTC.

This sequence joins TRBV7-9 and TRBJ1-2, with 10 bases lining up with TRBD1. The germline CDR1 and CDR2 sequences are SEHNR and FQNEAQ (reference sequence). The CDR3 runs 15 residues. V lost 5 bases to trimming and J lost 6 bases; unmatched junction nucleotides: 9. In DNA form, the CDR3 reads TGTGCCAGCAGCGTCCGGGACAGGGGTTTCGATGGCTACACCTTC. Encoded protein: CASSVRDRGFDGYTF.

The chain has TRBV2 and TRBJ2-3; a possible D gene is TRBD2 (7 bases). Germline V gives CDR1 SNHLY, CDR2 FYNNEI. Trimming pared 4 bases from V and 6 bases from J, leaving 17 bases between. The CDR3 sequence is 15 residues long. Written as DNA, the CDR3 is TGTGCCAGCAGTGGAGGCGGGGGCGCCGCCGATACGCAGTATTTT. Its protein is CASSGGGGAADTQYF.

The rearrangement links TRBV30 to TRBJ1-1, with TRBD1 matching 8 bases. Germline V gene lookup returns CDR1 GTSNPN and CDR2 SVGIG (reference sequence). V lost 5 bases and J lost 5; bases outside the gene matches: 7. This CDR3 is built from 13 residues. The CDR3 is CAWGKTGGTEAFF. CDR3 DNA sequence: TGTGCCTGGGGCAAAACAGGGGGGACTGAAGCTTTCTTT.

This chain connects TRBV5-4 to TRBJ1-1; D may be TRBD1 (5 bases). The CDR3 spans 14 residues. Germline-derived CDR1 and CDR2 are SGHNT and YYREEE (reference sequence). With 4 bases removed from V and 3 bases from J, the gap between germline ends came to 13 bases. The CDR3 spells CASSPDRQYTEAFF. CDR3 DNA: TGTGCCAGCAGCCCCGACAGACAGTACACTGAAGCTTTCTTT.

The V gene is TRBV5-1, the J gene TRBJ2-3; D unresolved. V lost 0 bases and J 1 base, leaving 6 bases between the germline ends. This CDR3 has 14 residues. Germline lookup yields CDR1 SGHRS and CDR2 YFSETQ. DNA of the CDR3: TGCGCCAGCAGCTTGGCCCCCCGCACAGATACGCAGTATTTT. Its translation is CASSLAPRTDTQYF.

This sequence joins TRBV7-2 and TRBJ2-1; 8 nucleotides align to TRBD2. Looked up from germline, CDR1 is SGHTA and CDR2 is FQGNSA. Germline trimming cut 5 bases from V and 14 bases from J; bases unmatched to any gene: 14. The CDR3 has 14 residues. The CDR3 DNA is TGTGCCAGCAGCCCCCCTGAGCGGGGGCACGAGAAGTTCTTC. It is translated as CASSPPERGHEKFF.

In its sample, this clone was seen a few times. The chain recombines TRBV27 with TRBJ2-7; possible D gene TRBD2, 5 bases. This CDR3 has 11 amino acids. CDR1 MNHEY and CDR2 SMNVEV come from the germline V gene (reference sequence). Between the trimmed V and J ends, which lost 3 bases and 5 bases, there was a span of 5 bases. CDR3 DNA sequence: TGTGCCAGCAGTTTCGGGGACGAGCAGTACTTC. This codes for CASSFGDEQYF.

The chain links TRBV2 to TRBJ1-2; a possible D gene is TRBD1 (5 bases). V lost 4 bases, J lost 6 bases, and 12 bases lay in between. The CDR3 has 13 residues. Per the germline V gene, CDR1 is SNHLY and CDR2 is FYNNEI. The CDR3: CASSVWGADGYTF. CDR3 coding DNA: TGTGCCAGCAGTGTTTGGGGCGCGGATGGCTACACCTTC.

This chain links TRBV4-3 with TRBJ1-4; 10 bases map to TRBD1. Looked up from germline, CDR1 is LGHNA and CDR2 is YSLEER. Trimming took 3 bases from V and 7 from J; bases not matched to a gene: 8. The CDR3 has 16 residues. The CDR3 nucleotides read TGCGCCAGCAGCCACGGACAGGGGGGATTGGGTGAAAAACTGTTTTTT. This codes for CASSHGQGGLGEKLFF.

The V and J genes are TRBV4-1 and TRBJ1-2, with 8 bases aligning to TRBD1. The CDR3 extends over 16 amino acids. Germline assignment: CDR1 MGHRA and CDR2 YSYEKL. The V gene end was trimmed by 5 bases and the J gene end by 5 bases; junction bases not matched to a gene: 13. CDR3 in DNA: TGCGCCAGCAGCTTGCGCCCGGGACAGGCTTCTTATGGCTACACCTTC. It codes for CASSLRPGQASYGYTF.

In DNA form, the CDR3 reads TGTGCCAGCAGTTTATCGAAACAGGGCGCGCAGTATTTT. Residues: CASSLSKQGAQYF. The chain joins TRBV27 to TRBJ2-3; a weak D match, TRBD1 (6 bases). CDR1 and CDR2 from the germline V gene are MNHEY and SMNVEV (reference sequence). The CDR3 length is 13 residues. V lost 0 bases and J lost 10, with 11 bases in between.

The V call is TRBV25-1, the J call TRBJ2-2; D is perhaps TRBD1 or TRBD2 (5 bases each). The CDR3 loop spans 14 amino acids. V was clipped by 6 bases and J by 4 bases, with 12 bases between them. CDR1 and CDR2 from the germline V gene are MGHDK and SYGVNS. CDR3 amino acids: CASSWQGVTGELFF. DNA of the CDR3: TGTGCCAGCAGCTGGCAGGGAGTCACCGGGGAGCTGTTTTTT.

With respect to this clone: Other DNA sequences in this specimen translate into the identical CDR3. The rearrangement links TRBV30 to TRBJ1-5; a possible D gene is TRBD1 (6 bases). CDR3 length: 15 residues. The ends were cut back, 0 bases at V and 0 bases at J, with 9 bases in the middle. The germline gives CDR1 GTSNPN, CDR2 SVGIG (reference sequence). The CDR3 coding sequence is TGTGCCTGGAGTGTACAGGGCGGTAGCAATCAGCCCCAGCATTTT. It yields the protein CAWSVQGGSNQPQHF. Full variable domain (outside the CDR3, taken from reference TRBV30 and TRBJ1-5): SQTIHQWPATLVQPVGSPLSLECTVEGTSNPNLYWYRQAAGRGLQLLFYSVGIGQISSEVPQNLSASRPQDRQFILSSKKLLLSDSGFYLCAWSVQGGSNQPQHFGDGTRLSIL.

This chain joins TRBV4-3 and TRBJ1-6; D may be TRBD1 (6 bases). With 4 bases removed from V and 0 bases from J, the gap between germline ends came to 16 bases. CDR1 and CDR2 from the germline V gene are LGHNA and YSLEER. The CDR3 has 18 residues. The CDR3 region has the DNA TGCGCCAGCAGCCCCACTTCCGGACAGAGCTCCTATAATTCACCCCTCCACTTT. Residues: CASSPTSGQSSYNSPLHF.